The 28 T cell receptor beta chains below all came from one sample that was sequenced in a study of post-analysis software for immune sequencing data. Study-wide results and caveats: The five TRBV segments detected at higher frequency in patients than in controls included TRBV5-6, TRBV5-1 and TRBV20-1.

cDNA libraries for TCR beta contained unique molecular identifiers. A single record per CDR3 protein comes from TCRdb applying MiXCR to the PCR reads. Among some 800,000 distinct CDR3 sequences listed, roughly 46% were seen once. These receptors are not linked to any known antigen. Sequences were obtained from blood. The origin of the receptors is a girl aged 5-17 years with multiple sclerosis.

This clonotype was found a few times. J is TRBJ2-3 and V is TRBV20-1, with 8 bases identical to TRBD1. V was pared by 6 bases and J by 4 bases, with 12 bases of the junction left unmatched. There are 15 residues in the CDR3. Germline loops: CDR1 DFQATT, CDR2 SNEGSKA (reference sequence). DNA for the CDR3: TGCAGTGCCCGAGAAACAGGGGGTTTCCCAGATACGCAGTATTTT. Translating gives CSARETGGFPDTQYF.

The CDR3: CASSLTSGTRHEQYF. CDR3 nucleotides: TGTGCCAGCAGCTTAACGTCAGGGACTCGACACGAGCAGTACTTC. The V and J genes are TRBV7-6 and TRBJ2-1; D is perhaps TRBD2 (6 bases). The J call could be wrong; TRBJ2-7 is a better fit for the DNA end. The germline V gene encodes CDR1 SGHVS and CDR2 FNYEAQ. This CDR3 has 15 amino acids.

This chain connects TRBV7-9 to TRBJ2-1; no firm D call. Trimming stripped 1 base from V and 5 bases from J, with 6 bases between. This CDR3 spans 13 amino acids. Germline V lookup: CDR1 SEHNR, CDR2 FQNEAQ (reference sequence). CDR3 protein: CASSLGGHNEQFF. CDR3 coding DNA: TGTGCCAGCAGCTTAGGGGGTCACAATGAGCAGTTCTTC.

The chain combines TRBV11-3 with TRBJ2-5, with 7 bases aligning to TRBD2. V dropped 8 bases and J dropped 4; count of bases not matched to a gene: 7. The CDR3 runs to 13 residues. Germline V CDR1 and CDR2: SGHNT, YENEEA. CDR3 DNA sequence: TGTGCCAGCGGCAAATCGGGGGGAGAGACCCAGTACTTC. Translating gives CASGKSGGETQYF.

The chain has TRBV20-1 and TRBJ2-7; D may match TRBD1 or TRBD2 (5 bases each). V gave up 6 bases and J gave up 6 bases, with 15 bases separating them. Germline V CDR1 and CDR2: DFQATT, SNEGSKA (reference sequence). This CDR3 comprises 12 residues. In nucleotides, the CDR3 is TGCAGTGCGGGGGACGGTTGGGGCGAGCAGTACTTC. Translating it yields CSAGDGWGEQYF.

The chain couples TRBV15 to TRBJ2-1, with TRBD2 matching over 12 bases. This CDR3 contains 19 residues. V was pared by 1 base and J by 1 base, with 8 bases of the junction left unmatched. Germline values: CDR1 LNHNV, CDR2 YYDKDF (reference sequence). CDR3 residues: CATSRALAGGRGSYNEQFF. CDR3 coding DNA: TGTGCCACCAGCAGAGCGCTAGCGGGAGGGCGAGGGTCCTACAATGAGCAGTTCTTC.

The rearrangement uses TRBV12-3 or TRBV12-4 and TRBJ1-2; weak D call: TRBD1 (5 bases). Deletions cut 3 bases from V and 4 bases from J, with 15 bases between. CDR3 length: 15 residues. This chain's CDR3 is CASSFTPAGTYGYTF. Written as DNA, the CDR3 is TGTGCCAGCAGTTTCACCCCGGCAGGGACCTATGGCTACACCTTC.

This clonotype was counted a few times. The gene calls are TRBV5-5 and TRBJ1-5; 8 nucleotides line up with TRBD1. The CDR3 has 14 residues. Germline loops: CDR1 SGHKS, CDR2 YYEKEE (reference sequence). J lost 6 bases, V lost 0 bases, and 2 bases had no gene match. The CDR3 reads CASSLAGGSQPQHF. CDR3 sequence (DNA): TGTGCCAGCAGCTTGGCAGGGGGCAGTCAGCCCCAGCATTTT.

This clonotype has a handful of counts. The chain has TRBV7-2 and TRBJ1-2; TRBD1 aligns across 11 bases. With 5 bases clipped from V and 3 bases from J, the junction kept 5 bases outside the gene matches. CDR3 size: 15 residues. Germline CDR1 and CDR2: SGHTA and FQGNSA. CDR3 DNA sequence: TGTGCCAGCAGCCCCGGGACAGGGGGGTACTATGGCTACACCTTC. This gives the protein CASSPGTGGYYGYTF.

The rearrangement joins TRBV20-1 to TRBJ2-7; perhaps TRBD2 as D (6 bases). The CDR3 extends over 12 amino acids. V lost 4 bases and J 9 bases, leaving 16 bases between the germline ends. The germline V gene encodes CDR1 DFQATT and CDR2 SNEGSKA (reference sequence). The chain's CDR3 is CSANGGTRGQYF. CDR3 DNA sequence: TGCAGTGCTAATGGGGGGACCCGGGGGCAGTACTTC.

CDR3 nucleotide sequence: TGCAGCGTTGACACCCCCGGGGGAGATACGCAGTATTTT. Translation: CSVDTPGGDTQYF. V gene TRBV29-1 combines with J gene TRBJ2-3, with a weak D call TRBD2 (6 bases). Germline V gives CDR1 SQVTM, CDR2 ANQGSEA. The CDR3 has 13 residues. V was shortened by 3 bases and J by 5 bases, with 12 bases between the two germline ends.

The chain recombines TRBV6-1 with TRBJ2-3, with D perhaps matching TRBD2 (5 bases). With 1 base removed from V and 4 bases from J, the gap between germline ends came to 9 bases. Germline V gene data show CDR1 as MNHNS and CDR2 as SASEGT. This CDR3 is 14 amino acids long. The CDR3 DNA sequence: TGTGCCAGCAGTGAAGTGCGGGTACCAGATACGCAGTATTTT. Translation: CASSEVRVPDTQYF.

The genes are TRBV4-2 and TRBJ2-1; 9 nucleotides match TRBD2. V shed 0 bases and J 10 bases; nucleotides not matched to a gene: 10. Germline V gives CDR1 LGHNA, CDR2 YNFKEQ. This CDR3 contains 16 residues. CDR3 residues: CASSQDPAGGRREQFF. Here the CDR3 DNA reads TGTGCCAGCAGCCAAGATCCGGCGGGAGGGCGAAGAGAGCAGTTCTTC.

The chain is built from TRBV6-1 and TRBJ2-5; TRBD2 matches at 9 bases. The J call may be mistaken, given a closer DNA end match to TRBJ2-7. The CDR3 runs 14 residues. CDR1 and CDR2 from the germline V gene are MNHNS and SASEGT. The CDR3 protein is CASSDRLAGNEQYF. CDR3 sequence (DNA): TGTGCCAGCAGTGACCGGCTAGCGGGAAACGAGCAGTACTTC.

The V gene is TRBV11-1, the J gene TRBJ2-3; D is possibly TRBD2 (6 bases). Germline V lookup: CDR1 SGHAT, CDR2 FQDESV (reference sequence). V lost 5 bases, J lost 5 bases, and 20 bases lay in between. This CDR3 spans 16 amino acids. CDR3 region: CASSHASPGEVDTQYF. In DNA form, the CDR3 reads TGTGCCAGCAGCCACGCAAGCCCGGGAGAGGTAGATACGCAGTATTTT.

A few counts support this clonotype. The V and J genes are TRBV20-1 and TRBJ2-7; 7 bases are a match to TRBD2. Germline lookup yields CDR1 DFQATT and CDR2 SNEGSKA (reference sequence). This CDR3 contains 11 residues. CDR3 amino acids: CRAGDFHEQYF. The DNA for the CDR3 is TGCAGGGCGGGGGACTTCCACGAGCAGTACTTC.

The CDR3 is CASSLVASSEQFF. The CDR3 coding sequence is TGTGCCAGCAGCTTAGTGGCTAGTAGTGAGCAGTTCTTC. This chain links TRBV7-6 with TRBJ2-1; D gene ambiguous. This CDR3 is 13 amino acids long. Germline CDR1 SGHVS, CDR2 FNYEAQ. Trimming removed 1 base from V and 9 bases from J, with 10 bases in between.

This chain links TRBV20-1 with TRBJ2-1; maybe TRBD1 (6 bases). The V gene lost 1 base and the J gene lost 8 bases, with 12 bases spanning the gap. There are 13 residues in the CDR3. CDR1 and CDR2 (germline): DFQATT, SNEGSKA (reference sequence). CDR3: CSARGGRGYEQFF. The CDR3 region has the DNA TGCAGTGCTAGAGGGGGTAGGGGGTATGAGCAGTTCTTC.

This clonotype was observed once. This chain connects TRBV11-1 to TRBJ2-7; no clear D. CDR1 and CDR2 (germline): SGHAT, FQDESV (reference sequence). Trimming left V 2 bases short and J 6 bases short, with 20 bases between. The CDR3 spans 16 residues. This CDR3 reads CASSLFGRHALTEQYF. The DNA for the CDR3 is TGTGCCAGCAGCTTATTCGGCCGCCACGCACTCACCGAGCAGTACTTC.

In its sample, this clonotype was seen a few times. V usage is TRBV6-6 and J usage is TRBJ1-2; a possible D gene is TRBD1 (5 bases). Germline assignment: CDR1 MNHNY and CDR2 SVGAGI (reference sequence). This CDR3 region has 15 residues. Trimming removed 5 bases from V and 4 bases from J, with 17 bases in between. CDR3 in amino acids: CASSQGTLNVYGYTF. The CDR3 nucleotides read TGTGCCAGCAGTCAAGGGACCTTAAATGTCTATGGCTACACCTTC.

The V gene is TRBV7-9, the J gene TRBJ2-1; TRBD2 is a possible D gene (5 bases). V lost 4 bases and J lost 12, with 10 bases in between. Germline lookup yields CDR1 SEHNR and CDR2 FQNEAQ (reference sequence). The CDR3 covers 11 residues. This CDR3 reads CASSWNEGQFF. The CDR3 nucleotides are TGTGCCAGCAGCTGGAATGAGGGGCAGTTCTTC.

J is TRBJ1-5 and V is TRBV12-3 or TRBV12-4; 9 positions agree with TRBD1. Trimming cost V 6 bases and J 11 bases; bases outside gene matches: 14. The CDR3 totals 15 residues. This CDR3 is CASSRGQGPSFAQHF. The CDR3 DNA is TGTGCCAGCAGCCGCGGACAGGGGCCCTCCTTCGCCCAGCATTTT.

This clonotype was recorded a few times. This chain connects TRBV20-1 to TRBJ2-3, with TRBD2 matching 11 bases. The CDR3 loop spans 18 amino acids. CDR1 is DFQATT, CDR2 SNEGSKA, per germline (reference sequence). V shed 6 bases and J 4 bases; nucleotides not matched to a gene: 18. CDR3 sequence reads: CSANLRVAGGQFPDTQYF. CDR3 bases: TGCAGTGCCAACCTCAGGGTAGCGGGAGGGCAATTCCCAGATACGCAGTATTTT.

A word on this clonotype: This may come from a read error, since a much larger clone is one base off. The chain has TRBV12-3 or TRBV12-4 and TRBJ2-4, with D possibly matching TRBD1 (5 bases). The J call is uncertain, as TRBJ2-7 better fits the DNA end. This CDR3 has 13 amino acids. In DNA, the CDR3 is TGTGCCAGCAGGTTGGGCAGGGTCTACGAGCAGTACTTC. As protein: CASRLGRVYEQYF.

V is TRBV11-3 and J is TRBJ2-1, with 8 bases identical to TRBD2. The CDR3 has 18 residues. J was trimmed by 6 bases and V by 4 bases; bases with no gene match: 17. Germline CDR1 SGHNT, CDR2 YENEEA. For the CDR3, the DNA is TGTGCCAGCAGCTCTGGAAGCGGGAGAAGTCCCCAAACCAATGAGCAGTTCTTC. Protein sequence: CASSSGSGRSPQTNEQFF.

This clonotype was seen a few times. The chain employs TRBV29-1 and TRBJ2-1; 10 nucleotides align to TRBD2. This CDR3 has 15 residues. CDR1 SQVTM and CDR2 ANQGSEA come from the germline V gene. Trimming removed 0 bases from V and 8 bases from J; junction bases left unmatched: 7. The CDR3 region is CSVEDRLAGVYEQFF. The CDR3 bases are TGCAGCGTTGAAGATCGGCTAGCGGGAGTGTATGAGCAGTTCTTC.

This clonotype has only one observation. The chain joins TRBV12-3 or TRBV12-4 to TRBJ1-2, with D perhaps TRBD1 (6 bases). This CDR3 is built from 14 residues. Trimming shortened V by 3 bases and J by 8 bases, and 16 bases separated the two germline ends. CDR3 sequence reads: CASSFLTGQRGYTF. DNA of the CDR3: TGTGCCAGCAGTTTCTTAACGGGACAACGAGGCTACACCTTC.

The rearrangement links TRBV28 to TRBJ2-5, with unresolved D. Trimming removed 3 bases at V and 2 bases at J, with 7 bases between. This CDR3 spans 13 amino acids. Germline CDR1 and CDR2: MDHEN and SYDVKM. Here the CDR3 reads CASSFSLQETQYF. CDR3 in DNA: TGTGCCAGCAGTTTTTCTCTTCAAGAGACCCAGTACTTC.